A single sample is the source of the 13 T cell receptor beta chains below, sequenced in a study of T cell responses to AZD1222 COVID-19 vaccine. Produced via immunoSEQ multiplex PCR; TCRdb's table is partial and in-frame only. This table has some 150,000 clones, approximately 90% appearing once. The source material was peripheral blood, sampled 28 days after the second AZD1222 dose. The receptors derive from an adult who received the AZD1222 COVID-19 vaccine.

A single count supports this clone. The V gene is TRBV19, the J gene TRBJ2-1, with D perhaps being TRBD1 or TRBD2 (5 bases each). This CDR3 is 14 amino acids long. Per the germline V gene, CDR1 is LNHDA and CDR2 is SQIVND (reference sequence). Trimming removed 5 bases from V and 6 bases from J, with 14 bases in between. In nucleotides, the CDR3 is TGTGCCAGTAGTCCCCCGGGGCGGTTCAATGAGCAGTTCTTC. Translation gives CASSPPGRFNEQFF.

The chain is built from TRBV5-1 and TRBJ2-7; a possible D gene is TRBD2 (6 bases). Germline V gives CDR1 SGHRS, CDR2 YFSETQ. With 1 base removed from V and 3 bases from J, the gap between germline ends came to 14 bases. The CDR3 spans 15 residues. The CDR3 coding sequence is TGCGCCAGCAGCTTGAGGGTAGCGGCATACTACGAGCAGTACTTC. This translates into CASSLRVAAYYEQYF.

This clone was picked up one time. The chain's CDR3 is CASARGTGPYEQYF. For the CDR3, the DNA is TGTGCCAGCGCGAGAGGGACAGGGCCCTACGAGCAGTACTTC. This sequence joins TRBV6-5 and TRBJ2-7, with 9 bases identical to TRBD1. The CDR3 has 14 amino acids. Germline-derived CDR1 and CDR2 are MNHEY and SVGAGI. Trimming cost V 8 bases and J 2 bases; bases outside gene matches: 7.

The genes are TRBV27 and TRBJ1-1, with no clear D. The CDR3 has 13 amino acids. CDR1 and CDR2 from the germline V gene are MNHEY and SMNVEV (reference sequence). With 4 bases removed from V and 5 bases from J, the gap between germline ends came to 11 bases. The CDR3 is CASSYQVRTEAFF. In nucleotides, the CDR3 is TGTGCCAGCAGTTACCAGGTGCGAACTGAAGCTTTCTTT.

The V and J genes are TRBV3-1 (or the pseudogene TRBV3-2) and TRBJ1-5; no clear D gene. This CDR3 spans 18 amino acids. CDR1 is LGHDT and CDR2 is YNNKEL in the germline V gene (reference sequence). V lost 6 bases to trimming and J lost 2 bases, with 23 bases between them. CDR3 nucleotide sequence: TGTGCCAGCAGTCCAAGTCCCCCCACTTTCCCAGGCAATCAGCCCCAGCATTTT. This sequence encodes CASSPSPPTFPGNQPQHF.

This chain joins TRBV9 and TRBJ2-1; D call uncertain. There are 13 residues in the CDR3. In germline, CDR1 is SGDLS, CDR2 YYNGEE. V shed 0 bases and J shed 10 bases, with 11 bases lying between them. CDR3 in amino acids: CASSVDGESEQFF. The DNA for the CDR3 is TGTGCCAGCAGCGTAGACGGTGAGAGCGAGCAGTTCTTC. Combining the CDR3 with reference TRBV9 and TRBJ2-1 gives the whole variable domain DSGVTQTPKHLITATGQRVTLRCSPRSGDLSVYWYQQSLDQGLQFLIQYYNGEERAKGNILERFSAQQFPDLHSELNLSSLELGDSALYFCASSVDGESEQFFGPGTRLTVL.

The genes are TRBV10-2 and TRBJ1-6; TRBD1 matches 7 bases. V was pared by 7 bases and J by 6 bases, with 6 bases of the junction left unmatched. The CDR3 contains 14 residues. Per the germline V gene, CDR1 is WSHSY and CDR2 is SAAADI. The CDR3 DNA follows: TGCGCCAGCAATAAGGGGGCGAGTAATTCACCCCTCCACTTT. The encoded protein is CASNKGASNSPLHF.

The V and J genes are TRBV4-1 and TRBJ1-5; D gene unclear. Trimming pared 1 base from V and 4 bases from J, leaving 8 bases between. The CDR3 is 14 residues long. Germline CDR1 is MGHRA and CDR2 is YSYEKL. For the CDR3, the DNA is TGCGCCAGCAGCCAAGTTGCCGGGAATCAGCCCCAGCATTTT. Amino acid sequence: CASSQVAGNQPQHF.

This chain links TRBV5-6 with TRBJ2-1; TRBD1 matches 7 bases. The CDR3 is 13 amino acids. The V gene's germline CDR1 is SGHDT and CDR2 YYEEEE. Germline trimming cut 3 bases from V and 10 bases from J; bases unmatched to any gene: 7. CDR3 in amino acids: CASSSPGTVEQFF. The CDR3 DNA reads TGTGCCAGCAGCTCCCCCGGGACAGTGGAGCAGTTCTTC.

This clone was counted between two and nine times. The chain uses TRBV3-1 (or the pseudogene TRBV3-2) and TRBJ1-4; 7 nucleotides align to TRBD1. J was trimmed by 5 bases and V by 8 bases; bases with no gene match: 8. This CDR3 has 14 amino acids. Per the germline V gene, CDR1 is LGHDT and CDR2 is YNNKEL (reference sequence). The CDR3 is CASSKGALNEKLFF. The CDR3 DNA reads TGTGCCAGCTCTAAGGGGGCCTTAAATGAAAAACTGTTTTTT.

The J gene is TRBJ1-4, the V gene TRBV2; maybe TRBD1 (6 bases). This CDR3 has 15 amino acids. The germline CDR1 and CDR2 sequences are SNHLY and FYNNEI. Deletions cut 6 bases from V and 0 bases from J, with 11 bases between. The chain's CDR3 is CASSKQGATNEKLFF. The CDR3 DNA is TGTGCCAGCAGCAAACAGGGTGCAACTAATGAAAAACTGTTTTTT.

The chain combines TRBV7-3 with TRBJ2-1, with D uncertain. Germline-derived CDR1 and CDR2 are SGHTA and FQGTGA. With 5 bases removed from V and 7 bases from J, the gap between germline ends came to 18 bases. CDR3 size: 15 residues. Here the CDR3 DNA reads TGTGCCAGCAGCAAGGAAGCGCCCGGTAGGAATGAGCAGTTCTTC. Translating gives CASSKEAPGRNEQFF. The whole variable domain, filled in from reference TRBV7-3 and TRBJ2-1, reads GAGVSQTPSNKVTEKGKYVELRCDPISGHTALYWYRQSLGQGPEFLIYFQGTGAADDSGLPNDRFFAVRPEGSVSTLKIQRTERGDSAVYLCASSKEAPGRNEQFFGPGTRLTVL.

The genes are TRBV18 and TRBJ1-4; D is ambiguous. Germline loops: CDR1 KGHSH, CDR2 LQKENI. The CDR3 runs 13 residues. V dropped 7 bases and J dropped 7 bases, with 13 bases sitting between them. For the CDR3, the DNA is TGTGCCAGCTTGGCCCGGCGGAGTGAAAAACTGTTTTTT. Translating it yields CASLARRSEKLFF.